The sequence of this T cell receptor (beta chain) was determined in a study of shared T cell receptors in the human thymus (dated by TCRdb to the early 2020s). Concerning the study at large: The study examined how self-reactive, shared T-cell receptor alpha chains are generated in the human thymus.

Library generation was performed with the immunoSEQ multiplex PCR assay. Drawn from immuneACCESS, this table holds only the in-frame rearrangements with V and J called that TCRdb kept. Clones are partly lost; checked studies trace under half to an unresolved V gene and leave the rest unexplained. The sample includes approximately 490,000 clones, with about 84% observed a single time. Of the sample, more than 0.01% is held by the ten largest clones. V is cut back by 5 bases and J by 7 bases, with 17 bases in the junction unmatched. The germline V gene (reference sequence) provides CDR1 GTSNPN and CDR2 SVGIG. Reading from cysteine to phenylalanine, the CDR3 counts 16 amino acids. Only CDR3 DNA is held: 48 bases, read in frame from base 1. Worth noting for this clone: Which antigen it targets is not known. Base qualities were left out, and no much larger clone turns up one base away.

The sample was also reused in another study, on human thymus T cells. From that second study: In Finland, the donors were immunologically healthy infants who were having open corrective cardiac surgery for congenital heart defects. Thymus tissue was obtained as surgical resects removed during corrective cardiac surgery. Biased V and J gene segment usage appeared to be present in both thymic and peripheral blood repertoires. According to the related research, thymic TCR repertoires were highly overlapping among unrelated individuals. The study described the TCR alpha and beta repertoires in under ten infant thymus samples and a few matching peripheral blood samples. Donor ages ranging from about 7 to 244 days were recorded, and more than five male and two female infants were included in the cohort. Thymocytes were released mechanically from tissue and stored at -70 °C as pellets of about 9-32 million cells. Genomic DNA was extracted from frozen cell pellets with a QIAsymphony instrument. TCRB and TCRAD loci were amplified from a standardized quantity of quality-controlled genomic DNA using the immunoSEQ multiplex PCR assay. The V(D)J region was spanned by amplicons of a length sufficient to cover the CDR3 and to identify V and J genes. Amplicon sequencing was performed on an Illumina platform through the commercial immunoSEQ service. Primer bias and sequencing errors were corrected using previously described methods, and TCRAD and TCRB definitions followed the IMGT database. Repertoires were analysed with immunoSEQ Analyzer 3.0 and VDJTools, covering basic statistics, V/J segment usage, diversity estimates, rarefaction and pairwise overlap. Chao1, ChaoE, Efron-Thisted, Shannon and inverse Simpson indices were used to estimate diversity, which was also estimated on datasets down-sampled to the smallest sample. Repertoire overlap used strict matching of CDR3 nucleotide sequence, V gene and J gene, with Jaccard-based multidimensional scaling clustering. On average, thymus samples gave 800,000 or so unique TCRB clonotypes, whereas blood samples gave roughly 84,000.

The rearranged segments are TRBV30 and TRBJ2-1; 7 of the junction bases match TRBD2. The receptor's source is a boy less than two years old with a congenital heart defect. Donor details come from another sample of the same person, matched by shared clones. Sequences were obtained from thymocytes. The base sequence is TGTGCCTGGTCTAGCGGCATCGACGAGATAAGAAATGAGCAGTTCTTC. Translated, it reads CAWSSGIDEIRNEQFF.